The T cell receptor (beta chain) described here comes from a study of OX40 agonist ivuxolimab in advanced cancers. Study context: Anti-PD-1, anti-PD-L1 or anti-CTLA-4 therapy given earlier was allowed, and about 38% had some. General study results and limits: Normalized expansion of T-cell clones was also low for some nonresponders. Expansion of clones was among the lowest in partial responders at 0.1-3.0 mg/kg.

Produced via immunoSEQ multiplex PCR; TCRdb's table is partial and in-frame only. Here the sample spans fewer than 45,000 clones, approximately 90% being singletons. To note about this clone: Its antigen remains unknown.

Germline V gene sequence: CDR1 SGDLS, CDR2 YYNGEE. Trimming left V 3 bases short and J 4 bases short, with 25 bases between. CDR3 length: 19 amino acids. The starting material was CD4+ or CD8+ T cells sorted from blood, obtained in a trial of the OX40 agonist ivuxolimab. The rearrangement joins TRBV9 to TRBJ1-4; D is possibly TRBD1 (6 bases). The TCR was taken from an adult with an advanced solid tumor such as melanoma, head and neck, liver or kidney cancer. CDR3 DNA sequence: TGTGCCAGCAGCGCGTACAGGGAAGTTTGGCATGAGGGTAATGAAAAACTGTTTTTT. The encoded protein is CASSAYREVWHEGNEKLFF. Filled out from reference TRBV9 and TRBJ1-4, the complete variable domain reads DSGVTQTPKHLITATGQRVTLRCSPRSGDLSVYWYQQSLDQGLQFLIQYYNGEERAKGNILERFSAQQFPDLHSELNLSSLELGDSALYFCASSAYREVWHEGNEKLFFGSGTQLSVL.